This T cell receptor beta chain is drawn from a study of beta chain features in type 1 diabetes. Overall study: Cells sorted and examined across all samples totaled approximately 100,000,000.

Germline assignment: CDR1 SNHLY and CDR2 FYNNEI. The V end was cut by 2 bases, the J end by 5 bases, with 15 bases between. This CDR3 region has 15 residues. The authors obtained over 98% purity in all sorted populations. Study-wide results and caveats: TCRB CDR3 length was moderately but significantly reduced in all four CD4+ subsets of Type 1 diabetes patients. For type 1 diabetes patients, VDJ junctions showed fewer insertions and more deletions.

What was sequenced were expressed TCRB transcripts, since all of the isolated RNA had been reverse transcribed. Naive, central memory and regulatory T cell samples averaged about 3.57 million immunoSEQ reads each. Sequencing was performed with immunoSEQ multiplex PCR; in TCRdb, only in-frame clones are kept and a portion is missing. The sample includes approximately 240,000 clones, under 20% of them seen just once. Concerning this clone itself: Antigen: not known.

V usage is TRBV2 and J usage is TRBJ2-5, with D tentatively TRBD1 (5 bases). The sequence was collected from a man aged 30-40 years with type 1 diabetes. The specimen sequenced was naive CD4+ T cells from blood. CDR3 nucleotide sequence: TGTGCCAGCAGTGAAAGGTCAGGGCAGGGCGAGACCCAGTACTTC. This encodes CASSERSGQGETQYF.